The clone carrying this T cell receptor (beta chain) was seen just once. As yet, its antigen is unknown. At one end the junction does not follow the germline gene, possibly because of a read error. Not a single patient had been given any form of treatment at any point before undergoing thyroid surgery. This sample was taken from a study of metastatic and nonmetastatic thyroid tumors. Study information: Repertoires from malignant and benign thyroid patients were compared across blood and tumor or nodule tissue.

Whole-study findings and limits: Patients with malignant thyroid tumors reportedly had significantly higher TCR beta diversity than those with benign nodules, in blood and tumor.

Original handling: Clinicopathological groups supplied CDR3 differences that were used to build a distant-metastasis classifier for papillary thyroid cancer. TCRdb reanalyzed the PCR reads with MiXCR. These V and J calls originate from TCRdb's pipeline instead of the authors' own analysis. The table includes about 16,000 clones, approximately 14% detected once. Germline lookup yields CDR1 SGHTA and CDR2 FQGNSA. CDR3 length: 15 residues. The material sequenced was blood. This sequence was found in a female donor with papillary thyroid cancer or a benign thyroid nodule (not recorded which). Some clones in this sample may be carry-over from other donors' samples. The J gene is TRBJ1-2, the V gene TRBV7-2; 7 bases are shared with TRBD1. The CDR3 DNA reads as TGTGCCAGCAGCGTAGCGTCAGGGGGAGAGTTTGGCTACACCTTC. As protein: CASSVASGGEFGYTF.